The 25 T cell receptor beta chains below were found in one sample sequenced in a study of T cell responses to AZD1222 COVID-19 vaccine. Sequencing used immunoSEQ multiplex PCR; TCRdb keeps in-frame clones, though not all of them. Of roughly 100,000 clones detected, around 90% appear once; the ten largest clones hold 4% to 5.5%. The sequenced sample was peripheral blood, obtained on day 0 of AZD1222 vaccination. These receptors were collected from an adult in good health.

J is TRBJ1-5 and V is TRBV19, with TRBD1 as a possible D gene (6 bases). The V end lost 2 bases, the J end lost 2 bases, and 10 bases lay between the germline ends. This CDR3 has 15 residues. Per the germline V gene, CDR1 is LNHDA and CDR2 is SQIVND (reference sequence). The DNA for the CDR3 is TGTGCCAGTAGTATATTCAGGGGAGGCAATCAGCCCCAGCATTTT. This gives the protein CASSIFRGGNQPQHF.

The genes are TRBV7-9 and TRBJ2-3; D uncertain. The CDR3 has 11 amino acids. Germline V CDR1 and CDR2: SEHNR, FQNEAQ (reference sequence). V was cut by 7 bases and J by 3 bases, with 5 bases left in between. The CDR3 DNA sequence: TGTGCCAGCACTGGGACAGATACGCAGTATTTT. It is translated as CASTGTDTQYF.

The chain links TRBV19 to TRBJ2-3; no firm D call. Germline loops: CDR1 LNHDA, CDR2 SQIVND (reference sequence). Trimming cost V 5 bases and J 4 bases, with 10 bases left between them. The CDR3 is made up of 13 amino acids. CDR3: CASSLQGPDTQYF. CDR3 sequence (DNA): TGTGCCAGTAGTCTCCAAGGGCCAGATACGCAGTATTTT.

The gene calls are TRBV19 and TRBJ1-4; the D is unclear. The CDR3 totals 14 residues. CDR1 is LNHDA and CDR2 is SQIVND in the germline V gene (reference sequence). The V and J ends lost 5 bases and 5 bases respectively, with 12 bases between them. CDR3 nucleotide sequence: TGTGCCAGTAGTGCCCGAGCTAACAATGAAAAACTGTTTTTT. This sequence encodes CASSARANNEKLFF.

The genes are TRBV7-2 and TRBJ2-5, with 12 bases matching TRBD2. Germline-derived CDR1 and CDR2 are SGHTA and FQGNSA. This CDR3 has 14 residues. V lost 5 bases, J lost 7 bases, and 5 bases stayed unmatched. Written as DNA, the CDR3 is TGTGCCAGCAGCAAACCTAGCGGGGGGGCGACCCAGTACTTC. It translates to CASSKPSGGATQYF. The whole variable domain, remainder taken from reference TRBV7-2 and TRBJ2-5, is GAGVSQSPSNKVTEKGKDVELRCDPISGHTALYWYRQSLGQGLEFLIYFQGNSAPDKSGLPSDRFSAERTGGSVSTLTIQRTQQEDSAVYLCASSKPSGGATQYFGPGTRLLVL.

The rearrangement links TRBV21-1 to TRBJ2-7; the table's D call TRBD2 went unverified against the DNA. TRBV21-1 is described as a pseudogene. The CDR3 spans 13 residues. The CDR3 DNA reads as TGTGCCAGCAGCAAAGAGGCGGTCTACGAGCAGTACTTC. This translates into CASSKEAVYEQYF.

The CDR3 nucleotides read TGTGCCAGATCGACCGGTGTTGGCACAGATACGCAGTATTTT. Residues: CARSTGVGTDTQYF. V is TRBV2 and J is TRBJ2-3; D uncertain. Trimming shortened V by 9 bases and J by 1 base, and 14 bases separated the two germline ends. Germline CDR1 reads SNHLY; CDR2 reads FYNNEI. The CDR3 is 14 amino acids.

This clone came up once. J is TRBJ1-1 and V is TRBV18, with 8 bases aligning to TRBD1. This CDR3 has 14 residues. Germline trimming cut 4 bases from V and 1 base from J; bases unmatched to any gene: 2. Germline CDR1 reads KGHSH; CDR2 reads LQKENI. CDR3 amino acids: CASSLGQGNTEAFF. The CDR3 DNA reads as TGTGCCAGCTCACTTGGACAGGGGAACACTGAAGCTTTCTTT.

This clone has just one count. The chain joins TRBV5-4 to TRBJ1-2; weak D call: TRBD1 (6 bases). Germline CDR1 SGHNT, CDR2 YYREEE (reference sequence). V was clipped by 2 bases and J by 2 bases, with 10 bases between them. The CDR3 consists of 14 residues. CDR3 sequence: CASSFWGANYGYTF. For the CDR3, the DNA is TGTGCCAGCAGCTTTTGGGGGGCAAACTATGGCTACACCTTC.

The rearrangement uses TRBV3-1 (or the pseudogene TRBV3-2) and TRBJ1-5; D is undetermined. The CDR3 consists of 15 residues. Trimming took 0 bases from V and 1 from J, leaving 7 bases between them. The germline CDR1 and CDR2 sequences are LGHDT and YNNKEL (reference sequence). CDR3 sequence: CASSQDSTSNQPQHF. CDR3 sequence (DNA): TGTGCCAGCAGCCAAGATTCGACAAGCAATCAGCCCCAGCATTTT.

This clone was found once. The rearrangement links TRBV4-2 to TRBJ1-3, with a possible D match to TRBD1 (6 bases). Germline CDR1 LGHNA, CDR2 YNFKEQ. V was shortened by 4 bases and J by 3 bases, with 16 bases between the two germline ends. The CDR3 consists of 16 residues. This CDR3 reads CASSPQAAGVGNTIYF. The DNA for the CDR3 is TGTGCCAGCAGCCCCCAGGCAGCAGGGGTTGGAAACACCATATATTTT.

This clone was counted a single time. This chain joins TRBV5-1 and TRBJ2-2; D might be TRBD2 (5 bases). Trimming stripped 5 bases from V and 0 bases from J, with 8 bases between. Germline V gene data show CDR1 as SGHRS and CDR2 as YFSETQ. The CDR3 is 14 amino acids. The CDR3 region is CASSSGSNTGELFF. CDR3 nucleotide sequence: TGCGCCAGCAGTTCGGGATCGAACACCGGGGAGCTGTTTTTT.

The V call is TRBV5-5, the J call TRBJ1-5; no firm D call. Per germline, CDR1 SGHKS and CDR2 YYEKEE (reference sequence). The ends were cut back, 0 bases at V and 0 bases at J, with 10 bases in the middle. The length of the CDR3 is 16 residues. The CDR3 DNA sequence: TGTGCCAGCAGCTTGGCCCCGCGGGCTAGCAATCAGCCCCAGCATTTT. Translation gives CASSLAPRASNQPQHF.

V and J are TRBV6-5 and TRBJ1-1; D is unclear. Germline V gene lookup returns CDR1 MNHEY and CDR2 SVGAGI. This CDR3 spans 14 amino acids. Between the trimmed V and J ends, which lost 6 bases and 4 bases, there was a span of 15 bases. For the CDR3, the DNA is TGTGCCAGCAGCACCACCAAGGGAGTCACTGAAGCTTTCTTT. Protein sequence: CASSTTKGVTEAFF.

V and J are TRBV29-1 and TRBJ2-3; tentatively, D is TRBD2 (6 bases). With 8 bases removed from V and 1 base from J, the gap between germline ends came to 16 bases. This CDR3 has 14 residues. CDR1 is SQVTM, CDR2 ANQGSEA, per germline. The CDR3 sequence is CSTSRGSGTDTQYF. The CDR3 bases are TGCAGCACCTCACGGGGGAGTGGCACAGATACGCAGTATTTT.

This chain joins TRBV9 and TRBJ1-1; perhaps TRBD1 as D (5 bases). Germline CDR1 is SGDLS and CDR2 is YYNGEE. V was pared by 4 bases and J by 3 bases, with 19 bases between. The CDR3 totals 16 residues. DNA of the CDR3: TGTGCCAGCAGCCCGAGAGGGATCACGGGGGACACTGAAGCTTTCTTT. This sequence encodes CASSPRGITGDTEAFF.

This chain uses TRBV5-1 with TRBJ2-7; D is possibly TRBD1 (6 bases). This CDR3 contains 14 residues. Trimming left V 6 bases short and J 2 bases short, with 15 bases between. Germline V lookup: CDR1 SGHRS, CDR2 YFSETQ. The CDR3 sequence is CASTEGVRAYEQYF. DNA of the CDR3: TGCGCCAGCACTGAGGGGGTTCGGGCCTACGAGCAGTACTTC.

This clone appeared once. The chain combines TRBV9 with TRBJ2-1, with 9 nucleotides matching TRBD2. The ends lost 0 bases at V and 8 bases at J; junction bases unmatched: 3. Germline assignment: CDR1 SGDLS and CDR2 YYNGEE. The CDR3 consists of 14 residues. The CDR3 protein is CASSVGGLADEQFF. CDR3 nucleotides: TGTGCCAGCAGCGTAGGGGGACTAGCAGATGAGCAGTTCTTC.

This rearrangement joins TRBV5-1 to TRBJ2-5; D is possibly TRBD2 (5 bases). V lost 1 base and J lost 5, with 15 bases in between. The CDR3 has 15 amino acids. Germline assignment: CDR1 SGHRS and CDR2 YFSETQ. The CDR3 loop reads CASSLISLSGETQYF. Here the CDR3 DNA reads TGCGCCAGCAGCTTGATTTCACTCTCGGGGGAGACCCAGTACTTC. Supplemented by reference TRBV5-1 and TRBJ2-5, the full variable domain reads KAGVTQTPRYLIKTRGQQVTLSCSPISGHRSVSWYQQTPGQGLQFLFEYFSETQRNKGNFPGRFSGRQFSNSRSEMNVSTLELGDSALYLCASSLISLSGETQYFGPGTRLLVL.

This chain joins TRBV4-2 and TRBJ1-5; D gene unclear. Trimming left V 1 base short and J 2 bases short, with 12 bases between. This CDR3 has 16 residues. CDR1 LGHNA and CDR2 YNFKEQ come from the germline V gene. CDR3 amino acids: CASSQVAASGNQPQHF. The CDR3 DNA sequence: TGTGCCAGCAGCCAAGTTGCGGCCTCGGGCAATCAGCCCCAGCATTTT.

The rearrangement links TRBV10-3 to TRBJ1-3, with TRBD1 identical over 8 bases. The germline V gene has CDR1 ENHRY and CDR2 SYGVKD. The CDR3 extends over 14 amino acids. The CDR3: CAVGDRSSGNTIYF. DNA for the CDR3: TGTGCGGTCGGGGACAGGAGCTCTGGAAACACCATATATTTT.

A few counts support this clone. V usage is TRBV5-8 and J usage is TRBJ1-5; 11 positions agree with TRBD1. The V gene end was trimmed by 6 bases and the J gene end by 6 bases; junction bases not matched to a gene: 5. The CDR3 is made up of 14 amino acids. Germline-derived CDR1 and CDR2 are SGHTS and YDEGEE. The CDR3 loop is CASTWTGGGQPQHF. The CDR3, as DNA: TGTGCCAGCACTTGGACAGGGGGCGGTCAGCCCCAGCATTTT.

The sample holds one count of this clone. Other DNA sequences in the same sample also yield this CDR3. The CDR3 DNA follows: TGTGCCATCAGCCAAGGAAATTCACCCCTCCACTTT. As protein: CAISQGNSPLHF. The chain combines TRBV10-3 with TRBJ1-6; no clear D. The CDR3 runs 12 residues. V shed 6 bases and J shed 7 bases, with 7 bases lying between them. Looked up from germline, CDR1 is ENHRY and CDR2 is SYGVKD.

The chain employs TRBV15 and TRBJ2-2; 7 nucleotides match TRBD2. V trimming: 5 bases; J trimming: 7 bases; junction bases outside the gene matches: 7. The CDR3 is 14 residues long. Germline V lookup: CDR1 LNHNV, CDR2 YYDKDF (reference sequence). The CDR3 region has the DNA TGTGCCACCAGCGGCCGTACGGGGGGCGGGGAGCTGTTTTTT. Translating it yields CATSGRTGGGELFF. Supplemented by reference TRBV15 and TRBJ2-2, the full variable domain reads DAMVIQNPRYQVTQFGKPVTLSCSQTLNHNVMYWYQQKSSQAPKLLFHYYDKDFNNEADTPDNFQSRRPNTSFCFLDIRSPGLGDTAMYLCATSGRTGGGELFFGEGSRLTVL.

On this clone: A read error may account for a junction end that differs from germline. This chain uses TRBV28 with TRBJ1-1; D gene uncertain. Germline-derived CDR1 and CDR2 are MDHEN and SYDVKM. The CDR3 extends over 16 amino acids. DNA for the CDR3: TGTGCCAGCAGTGCCCTCCCCGCGGATAGGAACGCTGAAGCTTTCTTT. Its translation: CASSALPADRNAEAFF.